The source of this TCR beta chain is a study of cytomegalovirus exposure and HLA in healthy donors. PCR involved 60 Vbeta and 13 Jbeta primers. The repertoire was sequenced with immunoSEQ multiplex PCR; TCRdb's copy has only in-frame clones and lacks some. Of about 130,000 clones detected, approximately 85% appear once; the ten largest clones hold more than 1.5%. Germline V gene sequence: CDR1 SGHKS, CDR2 YYEKEE (reference sequence). Trimming removed 6 bases from V and 6 bases from J; junction bases left unmatched: 13. This CDR3 is built from 15 residues. Sequenced sample: PBMCs. The clonotype was recovered from a boy younger than 18 in good health and CMV-seronegative. The chain combines TRBV5-5 with TRBJ2-3; 7 nucleotides agree with TRBD2. In nucleotides, the CDR3 is TGTGCCAGCAAGCCTACCCCCAGGGAGGGTGATACGCAGTATTTT. Protein sequence: CASKPTPREGDTQYF.